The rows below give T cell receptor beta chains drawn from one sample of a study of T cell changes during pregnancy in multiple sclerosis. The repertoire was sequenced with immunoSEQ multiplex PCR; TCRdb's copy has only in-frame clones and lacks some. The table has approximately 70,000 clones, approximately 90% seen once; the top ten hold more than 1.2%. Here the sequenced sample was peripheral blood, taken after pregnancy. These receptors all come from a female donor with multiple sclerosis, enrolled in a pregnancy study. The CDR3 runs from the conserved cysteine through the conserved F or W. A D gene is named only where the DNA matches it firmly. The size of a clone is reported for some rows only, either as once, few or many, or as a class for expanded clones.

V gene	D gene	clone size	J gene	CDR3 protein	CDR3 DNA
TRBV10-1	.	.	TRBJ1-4	CASSDGGNEKLFF	TGCGCCAGCAGTGACGGAGGGAATGAAAAACTGTTTTTT
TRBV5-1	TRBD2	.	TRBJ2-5	CASSLDRASGRETQYF	TGCGCCAGCAGCTTGGATCGTGCTAGCGGGAGGGAGACCCAGTACTTC
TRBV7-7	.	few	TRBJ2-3	CASSPTSSSDTQYF	TGTGCTAGCAGCCCTACTAGCAGCTCAGATACGCAGTATTTT
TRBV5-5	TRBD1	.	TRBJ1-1	CASSIQGAQNTEAFF	TGTGCCAGCAGCATACAGGGGGCGCAGAACACTGAAGCTTTCTTT
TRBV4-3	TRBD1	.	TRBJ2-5	CASSPGQGDGETQYF	TGCGCCAGCAGCCCCGGACAGGGGGACGGGGAGACCCAGTACTTC
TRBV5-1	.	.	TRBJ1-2	CASTKTGLHYGYTF	TGCGCCAGCACCAAGACAGGCCTTCACTATGGCTACACCTTC
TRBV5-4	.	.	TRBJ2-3	CASRSQGDTQYF	TGTGCCAGCCGATCCCAGGGAGATACGCAGTATTTT
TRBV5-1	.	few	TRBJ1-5	CASSGENRPNQPQHF	TGCGCCAGCAGTGGGGAAAACAGGCCAAATCAGCCCCAGCATTTT
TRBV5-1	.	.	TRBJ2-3	CASSLQGSSTDTQYF	TGCGCCAGCAGCCTGCAGGGCTCTAGCACAGATACGCAGTATTTT
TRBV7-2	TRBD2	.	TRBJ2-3	CASSLSLAGGQDTQYF	TGTGCCAGCAGCTTAAGTCTAGCGGGAGGGCAGGATACGCAGTATTTT
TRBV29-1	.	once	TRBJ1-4	CSVEQGGSEKLFF	TGCAGCGTTGAACAGGGAGGTAGTGAAAAACTGTTTTTT
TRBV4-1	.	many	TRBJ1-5	CASSRAIITQPQHF	TGCGCCAGCAGCCGAGCTATCATCACTCAGCCCCAGCATTTT
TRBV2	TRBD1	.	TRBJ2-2	CASTGGDRGTGELFF	TGTGCCAGCACGGGTGGAGACAGGGGTACCGGGGAGCTGTTTTTT
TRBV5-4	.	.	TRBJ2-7	CASSQGSGNLYEQYF	TGTGCCAGCAGCCAAGGTTCAGGCAACCTCTACGAGCAGTACTTC
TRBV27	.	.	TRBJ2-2	CASRVLSVGPNTGELFF	TGTGCCAGCAGAGTACTTTCCGTGGGCCCGAACACCGGGGAGCTGTTTTTT
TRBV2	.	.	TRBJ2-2	CASSDRQGGSAGELFF	TGTGCCAGCAGTGATAGGCAGGGGGGAAGTGCCGGGGAGCTGTTTTTT
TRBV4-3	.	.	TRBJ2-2	CASSQGTGLNTGELFF	TGCGCCAGCAGCCAAGGGACGGGACTGAACACCGGGGAGCTGTTTTTT
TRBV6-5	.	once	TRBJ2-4	CASSHLAGGKNIQYF	TGTGCCAGCAGCCACCTAGCCGGAGGCAAAAACATTCAGTACTTC
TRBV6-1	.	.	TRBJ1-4	CASSPSATNEKLFF	TGTGCCAGCAGCCCCAGTGCAACTAATGAAAAACTGTTTTTT
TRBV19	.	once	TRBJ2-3	CASSTIGIGGTDTQYF	TGTGCCAGTAGTACTATCGGCATAGGAGGGACAGATACGCAGTATTTT
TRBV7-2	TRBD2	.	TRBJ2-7	CASSPRLAGAYEQYF	TGTGCCAGCAGCCCGAGACTAGCGGGAGCCTACGAGCAGTACTTC
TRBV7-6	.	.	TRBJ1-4	CASSLGALANEKLFF	TGTGCCAGCAGCTTAGGGGCCCTTGCTAATGAAAAACTGTTTTTT
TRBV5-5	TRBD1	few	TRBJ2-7	CASRLQGARGDEQYF	TGTGCCAGCAGATTACAGGGGGCGCGTGGAGACGAGCAGTACTTC
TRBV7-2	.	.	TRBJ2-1	CASRNLYGNSYNEQFF	TGTGCCAGCAGAAACTTGTACGGGAACTCCTACAATGAGCAGTTCTTC
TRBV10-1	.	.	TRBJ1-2	CASSGQDGIYTF	TGCGCCAGCAGTGGCCAGGACGGGATCTACACCTTC
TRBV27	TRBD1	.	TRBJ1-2	CASSSLPDRGSGYTF	TGTGCCAGCAGTTCCCTCCCGGACAGGGGTTCTGGCTACACCTTC
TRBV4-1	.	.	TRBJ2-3	CASSPPGGDTQYF	TGCGCCAGCAGCCCGCCCGGCGGAGATACGCAGTATTTT
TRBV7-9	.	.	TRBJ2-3	CASRTYTDTQYF	TGTGCCAGCAGGACTTACACAGATACGCAGTATTTT
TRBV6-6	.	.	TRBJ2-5	CASGALKLQETQYF	TGTGCCAGCGGTGCCTTAAAGCTCCAAGAGACCCAGTACTTC
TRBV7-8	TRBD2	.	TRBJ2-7	CASSSGTNSYEQYF	TGTGCCAGCAGCTCCGGGACTAACTCCTACGAGCAGTACTTC
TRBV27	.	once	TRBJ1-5	CASSLSIQGQPQHF	TGTGCCAGCAGTTTATCTATCCAGGGGCAGCCCCAGCATTTT
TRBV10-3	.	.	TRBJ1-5	CAISGQGNQPQHF	TGTGCCATCAGTGGCCAGGGGAATCAGCCCCAGCATTTT
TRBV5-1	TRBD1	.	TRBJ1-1	CASSLGQGMNTEAFF	TGCGCCAGCAGCCTGGGACAGGGGATGAACACTGAAGCTTTCTTT
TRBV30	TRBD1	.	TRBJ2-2	CAWSVRGGADTGELFF	TGTGCCTGGAGTGTCCGAGGGGGCGCGGACACCGGGGAGCTGTTTTTT
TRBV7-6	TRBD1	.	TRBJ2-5	CASSRDREETQYF	TGTGCCAGCAGCCGGGACAGGGAAGAGACCCAGTACTTC
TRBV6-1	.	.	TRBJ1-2	CASSEDIGTTYGYTF	TGTGCCAGCAGCGAAGACATAGGGACAACATATGGCTACACCTTC
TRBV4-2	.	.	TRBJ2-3	CASSQAADTQYF	TGTGCCAGCAGCCAGGCGGCAGATACGCAGTATTTT
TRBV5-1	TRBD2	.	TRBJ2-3	CASSVLAGGPGGTDTQYF	TGCGCCAGCAGCGTTCTAGCGGGAGGGCCAGGAGGCACAGATACGCAGTATTTT
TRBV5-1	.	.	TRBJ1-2	CASSLKGLFGYTF	TGCGCCAGCAGCTTGAAGGGACTGTTCGGCTACACCTTC
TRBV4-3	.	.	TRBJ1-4	CASSQDRWENGEKLFF	TGCGCCAGCAGCCAAGATCGTTGGGAGAACGGTGAAAAACTGTTTTTT
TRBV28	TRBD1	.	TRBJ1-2	CASTGTGDGYTF	TGTGCCAGCACCGGGACAGGGGATGGCTACACCTTC
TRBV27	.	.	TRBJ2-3	CASSRPGSTDTQYF	TGTGCCAGCAGTCGCCCGGGGAGCACAGATACGCAGTATTTT
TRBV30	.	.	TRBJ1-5	CAWSVQGDQPQHF	TGTGCCTGGAGTGTACAGGGCGATCAGCCCCAGCATTTT
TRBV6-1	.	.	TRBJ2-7	CASRAGEVQYF	TGTGCCAGCAGAGCCGGAGAGGTGCAGTACTTC
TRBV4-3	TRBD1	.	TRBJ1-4	CASSQGGQALREKLFF	TGCGCCAGCAGCCAAGGCGGACAGGCCCTTAGGGAAAAACTGTTTTTT
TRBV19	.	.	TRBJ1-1	CASRVRDTGTEAFF	TGTGCCAGTAGGGTAAGGGATACAGGCACTGAAGCTTTCTTT
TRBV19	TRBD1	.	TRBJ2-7	CASGRDRDSYEQYF	TGTGCCAGTGGCCGGGACAGGGATTCCTACGAGCAGTACTTC
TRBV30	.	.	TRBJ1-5	CAWSRDTLNQPQHF	TGTGCCTGGAGTAGGGACACCCTAAATCAGCCCCAGCATTTT
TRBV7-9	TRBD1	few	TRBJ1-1	CASSGGTENTEAFF	TGTGCCAGCAGCGGAGGGACAGAGAACACTGAAGCTTTCTTT
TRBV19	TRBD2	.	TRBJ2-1	CASSGQSGSGDEQFF	TGTGCCAGTAGTGGACAAAGCGGGAGCGGGGATGAGCAGTTCTTC
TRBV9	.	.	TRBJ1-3	CASSARRQNSGNTIYF	TGTGCCAGCAGCGCAAGGAGACAGAACTCTGGAAACACCATATATTTT
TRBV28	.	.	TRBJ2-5	CASSLDLNSGSGETQYF	TGTGCCAGCAGTTTAGACCTTAATTCGGGATCGGGAGAGACCCAGTACTTC
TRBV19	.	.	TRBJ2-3	CASSNPEGELTDTQYF	TGTGCCAGTAGTAACCCCGAGGGGGAGTTAACGGATACGCAGTATTTT
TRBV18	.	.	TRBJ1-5	CASSPSTNQPQHF	TGTGCCAGCTCACCTTCTACTAATCAGCCCCAGCATTTT
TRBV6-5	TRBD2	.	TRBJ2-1	CASSYKLAGNEQFF	TGTGCCAGCAGTTATAAACTAGCGGGGAATGAGCAGTTCTTC